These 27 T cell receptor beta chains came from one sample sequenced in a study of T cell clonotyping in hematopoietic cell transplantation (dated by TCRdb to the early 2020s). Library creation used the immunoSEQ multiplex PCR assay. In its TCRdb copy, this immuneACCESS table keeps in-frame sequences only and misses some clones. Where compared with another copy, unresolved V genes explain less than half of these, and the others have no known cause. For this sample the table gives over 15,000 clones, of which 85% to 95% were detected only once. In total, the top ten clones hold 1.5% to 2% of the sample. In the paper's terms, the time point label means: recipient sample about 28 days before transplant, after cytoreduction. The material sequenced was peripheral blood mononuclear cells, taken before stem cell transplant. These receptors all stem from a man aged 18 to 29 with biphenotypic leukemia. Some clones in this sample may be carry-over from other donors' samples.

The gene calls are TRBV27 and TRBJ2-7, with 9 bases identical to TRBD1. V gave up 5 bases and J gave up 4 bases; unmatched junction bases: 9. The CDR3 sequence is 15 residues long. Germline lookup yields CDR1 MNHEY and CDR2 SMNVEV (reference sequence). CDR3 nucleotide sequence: TGTGCCAGCAGTAACACCGGGACAGGGTTTTACGAGCAGTACTTC. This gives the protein CASSNTGTGFYEQYF.

The CDR3 sequence: CASSRTSGGQYEQFF. In nucleotides, the CDR3 is TGTGCCAGCAGCCGGACTAGCGGGGGGCAGTACGAGCAGTTCTTC. The chain recombines TRBV6-6 with TRBJ2-1, with 14 bases matching TRBD2. Trimming removed 6 bases from V and 10 bases from J; junction bases left unmatched: 8. Germline loops: CDR1 MNHNY, CDR2 SVGAGI (reference sequence). The CDR3 totals 15 residues.

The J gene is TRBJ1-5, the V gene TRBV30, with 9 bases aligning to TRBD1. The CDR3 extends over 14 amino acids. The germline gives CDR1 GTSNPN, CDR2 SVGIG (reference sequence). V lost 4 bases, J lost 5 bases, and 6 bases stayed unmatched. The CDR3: CAWNNRGLDQPQHF. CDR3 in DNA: TGTGCCTGGAACAACAGGGGGCTTGATCAGCCCCAGCATTTT.

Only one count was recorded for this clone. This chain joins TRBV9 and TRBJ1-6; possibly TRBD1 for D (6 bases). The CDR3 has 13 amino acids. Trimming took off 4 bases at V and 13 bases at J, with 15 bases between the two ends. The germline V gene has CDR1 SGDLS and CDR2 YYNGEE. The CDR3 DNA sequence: TGTGCCAGCAGCAACCCCGAGGGGGTTCCCCTCCACTTT. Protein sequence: CASSNPEGVPLHF.

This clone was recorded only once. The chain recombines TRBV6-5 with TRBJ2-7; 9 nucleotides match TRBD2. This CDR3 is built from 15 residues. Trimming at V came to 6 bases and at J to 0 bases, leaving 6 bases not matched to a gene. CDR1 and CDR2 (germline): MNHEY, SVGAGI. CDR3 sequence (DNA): TGTGCCAGCAGAGCGGGGGGCCCCACCTCCTACGAGCAGTACTTC. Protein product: CASRAGGPTSYEQYF.

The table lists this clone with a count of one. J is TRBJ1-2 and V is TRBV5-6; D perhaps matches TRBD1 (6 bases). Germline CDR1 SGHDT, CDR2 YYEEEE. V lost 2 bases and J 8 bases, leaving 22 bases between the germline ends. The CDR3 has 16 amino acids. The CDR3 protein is CASSFTTSQGYTGYTF. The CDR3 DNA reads TGTGCCAGCAGCTTCACCACCTCACAGGGCTATACGGGCTACACCTTC.

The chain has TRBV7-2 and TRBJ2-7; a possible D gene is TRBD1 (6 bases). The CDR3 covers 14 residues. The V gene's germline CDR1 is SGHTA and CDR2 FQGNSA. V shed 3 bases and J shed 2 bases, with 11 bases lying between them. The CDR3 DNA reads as TGTGCCAGCAGCTTTCATCGACAGGCCTACGAGCAGTACTTC. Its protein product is CASSFHRQAYEQYF.

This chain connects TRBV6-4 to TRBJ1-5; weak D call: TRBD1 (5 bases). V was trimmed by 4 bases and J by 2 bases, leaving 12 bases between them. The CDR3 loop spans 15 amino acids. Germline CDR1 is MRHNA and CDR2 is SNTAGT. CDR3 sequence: CASSVGGEGNQPQHF. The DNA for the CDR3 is TGTGCCAGCAGTGTGGGAGGGGAGGGCAATCAGCCCCAGCATTTT.

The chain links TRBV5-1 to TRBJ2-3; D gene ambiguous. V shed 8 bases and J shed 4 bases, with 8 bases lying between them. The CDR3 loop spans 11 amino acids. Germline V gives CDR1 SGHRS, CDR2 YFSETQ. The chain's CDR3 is CASSQADTQYF. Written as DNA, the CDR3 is TGCGCCAGTAGCCAGGCAGATACGCAGTATTTT.

The CDR3 sequence: CASSFQTGGSETQYF. The CDR3 DNA follows: TGCGCCAGCAGCTTCCAAACAGGGGGCTCAGAGACCCAGTACTTC. The J gene is TRBJ2-5, the V gene TRBV5-1, with 9 bases fitting TRBD1. Losses at the gene ends were 2 bases for V and 4 bases for J; bases not matched to a gene: 6. This CDR3 comprises 15 residues. CDR1 is SGHRS and CDR2 is YFSETQ in the germline V gene.

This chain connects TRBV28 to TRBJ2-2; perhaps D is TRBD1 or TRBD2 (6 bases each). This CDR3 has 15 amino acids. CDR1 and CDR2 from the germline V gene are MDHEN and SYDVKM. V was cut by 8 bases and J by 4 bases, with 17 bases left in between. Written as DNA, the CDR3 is TGTGCCAGCGGCCCCCAAGAGGGGGGCACCGGGGAGCTGTTTTTT. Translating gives CASGPQEGGTGELFF.

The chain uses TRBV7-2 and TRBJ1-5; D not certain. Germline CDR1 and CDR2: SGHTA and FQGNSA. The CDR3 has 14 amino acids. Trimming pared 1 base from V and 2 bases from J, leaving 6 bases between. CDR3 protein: CASSLERGNQPQHF. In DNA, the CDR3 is TGTGCCAGCAGCTTAGAGAGAGGCAATCAGCCCCAGCATTTT.

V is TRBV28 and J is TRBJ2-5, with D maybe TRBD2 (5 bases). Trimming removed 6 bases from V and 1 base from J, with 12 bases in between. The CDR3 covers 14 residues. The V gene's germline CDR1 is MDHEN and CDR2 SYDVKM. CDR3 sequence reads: CASRIRGIQETQYF. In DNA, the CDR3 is TGTGCCAGCAGAATTAGAGGGATCCAAGAGACCCAGTACTTC.

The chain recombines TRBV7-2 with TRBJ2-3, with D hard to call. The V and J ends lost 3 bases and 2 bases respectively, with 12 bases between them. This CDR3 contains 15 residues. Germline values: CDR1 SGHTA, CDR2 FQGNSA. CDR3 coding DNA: TGTGCCAGCAGCTTTGGTGCAGCGTCCACAGATACGCAGTATTTT. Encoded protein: CASSFGAASTDTQYF. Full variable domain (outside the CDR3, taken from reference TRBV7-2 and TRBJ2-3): GAGVSQSPSNKVTEKGKDVELRCDPISGHTALYWYRQSLGQGLEFLIYFQGNSAPDKSGLPSDRFSAERTGGSVSTLTIQRTQQEDSAVYLCASSFGAASTDTQYFGPGTRLTVL.

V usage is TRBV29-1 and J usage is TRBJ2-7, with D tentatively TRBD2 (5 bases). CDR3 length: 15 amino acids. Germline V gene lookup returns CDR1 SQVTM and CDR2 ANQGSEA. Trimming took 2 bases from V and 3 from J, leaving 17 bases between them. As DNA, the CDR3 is TGCAGCGTTGAAAGGGCCGGGGTCGTGGGCTACGAGCAGTACTTC. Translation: CSVERAGVVGYEQYF.

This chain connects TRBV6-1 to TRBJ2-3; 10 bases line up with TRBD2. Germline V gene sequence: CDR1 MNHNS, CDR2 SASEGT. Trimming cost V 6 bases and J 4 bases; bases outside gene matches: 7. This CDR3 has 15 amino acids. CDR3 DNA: TGTGCCAGCAGCGTAGCGGGGGGAGGGGCAGATACGCAGTATTTT. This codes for CASSVAGGGADTQYF.

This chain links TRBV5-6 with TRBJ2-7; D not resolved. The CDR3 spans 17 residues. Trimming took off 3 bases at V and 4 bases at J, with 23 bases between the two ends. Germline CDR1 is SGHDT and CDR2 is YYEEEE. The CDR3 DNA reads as TGTGCCAGCAGCTCACACCAGGAGCAGGCCACCCTATACGAGCAGTACTTC. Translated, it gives CASSSHQEQATLYEQYF.

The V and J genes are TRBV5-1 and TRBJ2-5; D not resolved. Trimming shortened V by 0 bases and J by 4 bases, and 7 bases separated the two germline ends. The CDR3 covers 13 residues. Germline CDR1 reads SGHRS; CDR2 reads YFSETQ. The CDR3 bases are TGCGCCAGCAGCTTGGGCTCCTTAGAGACCCAGTACTTC. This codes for CASSLGSLETQYF.

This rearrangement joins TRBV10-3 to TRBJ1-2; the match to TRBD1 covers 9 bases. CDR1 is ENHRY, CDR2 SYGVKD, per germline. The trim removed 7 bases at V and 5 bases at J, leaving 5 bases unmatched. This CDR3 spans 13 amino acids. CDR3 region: CAITQGQGYGYTF. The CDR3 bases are TGTGCCATCACTCAGGGACAGGGATATGGCTACACCTTC.

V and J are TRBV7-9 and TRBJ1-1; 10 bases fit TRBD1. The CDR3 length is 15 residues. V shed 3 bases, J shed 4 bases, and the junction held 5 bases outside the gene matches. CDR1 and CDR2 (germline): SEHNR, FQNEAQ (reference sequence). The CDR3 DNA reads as TGTGCCAGCAGCTTTAGCCGGGACAGGGGCACTGAAGCTTTCTTT. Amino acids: CASSFSRDRGTEAFF.

The CDR3 is CASSGGDYNEQFF. For the CDR3, the DNA is TGTGCCAGCAGCGGGGGGGATTACAATGAGCAGTTCTTC. The V and J genes are TRBV5-4 and TRBJ2-1; 7 bases are shared with TRBD2. The CDR3 contains 13 residues. Trimming removed 4 bases from V and 4 bases from J; junction bases left unmatched: 2. Germline V lookup: CDR1 SGHNT, CDR2 YYREEE (reference sequence).

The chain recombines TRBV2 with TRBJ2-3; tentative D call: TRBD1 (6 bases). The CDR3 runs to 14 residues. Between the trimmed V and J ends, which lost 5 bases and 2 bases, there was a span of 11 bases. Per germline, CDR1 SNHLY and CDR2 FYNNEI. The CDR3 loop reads CASSTGLPTDTQYF. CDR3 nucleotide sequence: TGTGCCAGCAGTACAGGGTTACCCACAGATACGCAGTATTTT.

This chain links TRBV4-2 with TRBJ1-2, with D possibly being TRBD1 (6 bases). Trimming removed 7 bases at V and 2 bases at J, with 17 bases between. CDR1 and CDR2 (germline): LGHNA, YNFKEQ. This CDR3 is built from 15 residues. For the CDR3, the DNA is TGTGCCAGCAACCCCGGAAGGGGGGCCAACTATGGCTACACCTTC. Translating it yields CASNPGRGANYGYTF.

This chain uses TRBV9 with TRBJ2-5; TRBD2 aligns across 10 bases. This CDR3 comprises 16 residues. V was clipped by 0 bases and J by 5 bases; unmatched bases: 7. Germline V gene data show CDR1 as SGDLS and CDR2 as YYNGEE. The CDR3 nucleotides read TGTGCCAGCAGCGTAGCTGAGCGGGGGGGTCAGGAGACCCAGTACTTC. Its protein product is CASSVAERGGQETQYF.

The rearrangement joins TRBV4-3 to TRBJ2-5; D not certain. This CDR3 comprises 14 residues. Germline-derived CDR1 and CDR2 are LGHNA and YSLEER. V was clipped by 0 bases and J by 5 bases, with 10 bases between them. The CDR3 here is CASSQDRWGETQYF. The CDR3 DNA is TGCGCCAGCAGCCAAGACCGATGGGGTGAGACCCAGTACTTC.

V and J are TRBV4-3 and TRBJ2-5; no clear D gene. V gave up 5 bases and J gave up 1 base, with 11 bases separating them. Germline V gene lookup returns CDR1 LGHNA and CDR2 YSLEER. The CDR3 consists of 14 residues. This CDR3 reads CASSAQLSQETQYF. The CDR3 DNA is TGCGCCAGCAGCGCCCAGCTTTCCCAAGAGACCCAGTACTTC.

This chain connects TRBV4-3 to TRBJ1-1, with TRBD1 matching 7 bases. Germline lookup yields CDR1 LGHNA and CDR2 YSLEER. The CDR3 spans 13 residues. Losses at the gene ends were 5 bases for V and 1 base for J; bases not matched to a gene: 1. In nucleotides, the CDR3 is TGCGCCAGCAGCTGGGACAGGAACACTGAAGCTTTCTTT. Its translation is CASSWDRNTEAFF.